Shown below are 3 T cell receptor beta chains from a single sample sequenced in a study of blood T cell repertoires in COVID-19. TCRdb keeps only in-frame clones here, not all; method: immunoSEQ multiplex PCR. The sample includes 330,000 or so clones, approximately 88% of them seen just once. Sequenced material: peripheral blood. These receptors were taken from a man aged 30 to 45 with COVID-19, enrolled during active disease.

The chain couples TRBV5-8 to TRBJ2-7, with D tentatively TRBD2 (6 bases). Germline values: CDR1 SGHTS, CDR2 YDEGEE. The V and J ends lost 2 bases and 1 base respectively, with 13 bases between them. This CDR3 comprises 15 residues. CDR3 sequence: CASSLTEGISYEQYF. Here the CDR3 DNA reads TGTGCCAGCAGCTTAACGGAGGGGATTTCCTACGAGCAGTACTTC.

The J gene is TRBJ1-1, the V gene TRBV5-1; no definite D call. CDR1 is SGHRS, CDR2 YFSETQ, per germline. The CDR3 is made up of 14 amino acids. Trimming cost V 0 bases and J 3 bases, with 9 bases left between them. The CDR3 DNA reads TGCGCCAGCAGCTTGGACAGAACTCACACTGAAGCTTTCTTT. The encoded protein is CASSLDRTHTEAFF.

The rearrangement joins TRBV3-1 (or the pseudogene TRBV3-2) to TRBJ1-2; the match to TRBD1 covers 10 bases. CDR1 LGHDT and CDR2 YNNKEL come from the germline V gene (reference sequence). This CDR3 contains 15 residues. J was trimmed by 2 bases and V by 3 bases; bases with no gene match: 3. As DNA, the CDR3 is TGTGCCAGCAGCCACCGACAGGGGGCGAACTATGGCTACACCTTC. This encodes CASSHRQGANYGYTF.